This TCR beta chain was sequenced during a study of cytomegalovirus exposure and HLA in healthy donors. Turning to the study itself: Unique TCRs numbering roughly 85 million, obtained from HLA-typed donors, made up an early data release.

The CDR3 contains 15 residues. The germline V gene has CDR1 MNHEY and CDR2 SVGAGI. For this clone: Germline and junction disagree at one end, which may indicate a read error. The same CDR3 is also encoded by other DNA sequences in this sample.

The PCR used 60 Vbeta and 13 Jbeta primers. Sequenced by immunoSEQ multiplex PCR; TCRdb stores in-frame clones only, minus some. In the table there are around 140,000 clones, 60% to 85% of which are singletons. The sequenced sample was PBMCs. The receptor's source is a woman in her thirties or forties in good health and CMV-seronegative. The V gene is TRBV6-5, the J gene TRBJ1-5, with 7 positions matching TRBD1. The CDR3 loop reads CASRSTGVGLQPQHF. The CDR3, as DNA: TGCGCCAGCAGGTCAACAGGGGTTGGTTTACAGCCCCAGCATTTT.